This T cell receptor (beta chain) was observed in a study of long-term antiretroviral therapy in people with HIV (dated 2022 in TCRdb). Regarding the research as a whole: The earliest samples were collected approximately a decade before the 2015 WHO recommendation for immediate ART, a period when ART was typically delayed until CD4 counts fell. This retrospective serial study examined whether starting ART and sustained HIV suppression were associated with changes in the composition and diversity of the TRB repertoire in peripheral blood. A total of over 150 cryopreserved PBMC samples came from a few dozen adults with confirmed HIV infection and were collected serially over a mean of about six years (range 1-12). Eleven of the 30 participants with HIV were female. No cross-contamination during QIAcube processing turned up in test extractions that ran a monoclonal T-cell line alongside some 34 polyclonal samples. General conclusions and limits of the study: No data were available on ART adherence, viral resistance or therapy changes, limiting inferences about post-ART repertoire changes. Owing to limited PBMC availability, only the TCR beta chain was sequenced, without alpha chain pairing. Compared with controls, HIV repertoires had narrower CDR3 length ranges, and the network structure pointed to an antigen-experienced repertoire that shifted only slightly toward naive after ART. The samples span the years 2004 to 2017, and the ART regimens used may be less effective than current regimens. At every time point, the repertoire was dominated by expanded TRB clones first identified before ART initiation, although this dominance fluctuated and, in many PLHIV, declined after ART. Starting ART was linked to a significant rise in TRB diversity, yet even with long-term ART the diversity remained significantly lower than in transplant donor controls. Because pre-ART samples had limited cell numbers, unsorted PBMC were profiled rather than sorted CD4+ and CD8+ T cells.

Notes on this clone: This receptor's antigen is unknown. Base qualities are not at hand, and no much larger clone is one base apart.

The CDR3 runs 15 residues from the cysteine to the phenylalanine. Here the CDR3 DNA is all that survives: 45 bases in frame from base 1. V is cut by 5 bases and J by 2 bases, and the space between the germline ends is 13 bases. As encoded in the germline V gene, CDR1 is SGHTA while CDR2 is FQGTGA. Participants were included only if at least one PBMC sample before ART initiation and at least two post-ART samples were available. Treatment was received in the United States of America by all participants with HIV. Cryopreserved samples of 1-10 million PBMC were thawed and washed before DNA extraction. At the time of the earliest PBMC sample for each participant with HIV, ages ranged from about 23 to 60 years. PBMC samples from each participant spanned 1-4 timepoints before ART initiation and 2-8 timepoints after ART initiation, with a median of 7 samples. Serial HIV viral load, CD4+ T-cell count, ART history and demographic data were obtained for every participant. A Qiagen kit on a QIAcube was used to extract genomic DNA from unsorted PBMC, with samples processed in batches of 12.

The immunoSEQ hsTCRB v3.0 assay was used at survey level resolution for TRB variable region sequencing. The target sequencing depth for TRB was roughly 40,000-55,000 T-cell genomes per sample. An Illumina MiSeq with a v3 150-cycle kit was used to sequence the pooled TRB libraries. Regarding the original processing steps: Repertoire analysis was performed in R inside a reproducible Nextflow workflow that covered QC, data transformation and analysis. LymphoSeq2, an R package for AIRR-Seq data exploration, was used to implement custom analyses. A few samples yielding fewer than 5000 total TRB sequences were excluded, leaving 188 analyzed HIV repertoires. Among the roughly 190 retained HIV repertoires, 59 were collected before ART initiation and 120 to 140 after ART initiation. Repertoires were downsampled to 5000 TRB nucleotide sequences, and summary statistics were averaged over 100 downsampling iterations. Only TRB sequences with CDR3 regions of at least seven amino acids were retained for analysis. Diversity was assessed using a clonality score derived from Shannon entropy and using the Gini coefficient. In the repertoire networks, any two of the top 5000 CDR3 amino acid sequences were linked whenever the two sequences differed by an edit distance of one. Antigen specificity groups and MHC restriction were predicted for TRB CDR3 amino acid sequences with GLIPH2. To flag known CMV, EBV, HIV or tissue antigen associations, CDR3 amino acid sequences were matched against VDJdb and McPAS-TCR. Pre-ART, post-ART and control groups were compared with Wilcoxon signed-rank tests and Holm-Bonferroni correction. In its TCRdb copy, this immuneACCESS table keeps in-frame sequences only and misses some clones. Where compared with another copy, unresolved V genes explain less than half of these, and the others have no known cause. V, J and clone size reflect that table, while D and trimming were determined from the DNA. The table for this sample lists about 17,000 clones; approximately 80% of them were counted only once. 15% of the sample comes from the top ten.

Material: unsorted PBMCs, obtained around 2.5 years before starting antiretroviral therapy. This sequence was found in a woman aged 45-65 years with HIV. The receptor chain draws on TRBV7-3 and TRBJ1-3; TRBD1 is a weak D gene call, 5 bases matching. Read as DNA, the sequence is TGTGCCAGCAGCCCCGACAGCAGTACTGGAAACACCATATATTTT. It codes for CASSPDSSTGNTIYF. Joined to the reference TRBV7-3 and TRBJ1-3 proteins, this CDR3 gives the full variable domain: GAGVSQTPSNKVTEKGKYVELRCDPISGHTALYWYRQSLGQGPEFLIYFQGTGAADDSGLPNDRFFAVRPEGSVSTLKIQRTERGDSAVYLCASSPDSSTGNTIYFGEGSWLTVV.